The 7 T cell receptor beta chains presented below share a single source sample, sequenced in a study of blood T cells in healthy people across ages. A second PCR of 7 to 11 cycles used a sample-barcoded 5' primer and a J-beta primer mix. A single record per CDR3 protein comes from TCRdb applying MiXCR to the 5' RACE reads. In the table there are about 1.4 million distinct CDR3 sequences, approximately 63% of which are singletons. Material for sequencing was blood. These receptors came from a man aged 18 to 29 in good health.

The sample holds a few counts of this clonotype. This chain links TRBV9 with TRBJ1-2; D not resolved. Germline lookup yields CDR1 SGDLS and CDR2 YYNGEE. The length of the CDR3 is 12 residues. V was clipped by 3 bases and J by 9 bases, with 12 bases between them. CDR3 loop: CASSAHPTSYTF. CDR3 in DNA: TGTGCCAGCAGCGCCCACCCGACGAGCTACACCTTC.

J is TRBJ1-2 and V is TRBV12-3 or TRBV12-4, with TRBD1 as a possible D gene (6 bases). V was clipped by 5 bases and J by 1 base, with 11 bases between them. The CDR3 sequence is 14 residues long. CDR3 sequence (DNA): TGTGCCAGCAGTAGGACAGCCGGTAACTATGGCTACACCTTC. Translated: CASSRTAGNYGYTF.

The chain is built from TRBV4-1 and TRBJ2-7; D is unclear. Germline V gene lookup returns CDR1 MGHRA and CDR2 YSYEKL. The CDR3 totals 15 residues. Between the trimmed V and J ends, which lost 1 base and 2 bases, there was a span of 12 bases. CDR3 nucleotide sequence: TGCGCCAGCAGCCAAGTGAACAGCAACGCCTACGAGCAGTACTTC. It yields the protein CASSQVNSNAYEQYF.

V and J are TRBV3-1 and TRBJ1-1; D possibly corresponds to TRBD1 (6 bases). This CDR3 comprises 15 residues. V dropped 4 bases and J dropped 3 bases, with 15 bases sitting between them. Per germline, CDR1 LGHDT and CDR2 YNNKEL (reference sequence). For the CDR3, the DNA is TGTGCCAGCAGCCTGAGCAGGGGATTGGACACTGAAGCTTTCTTT. Its translation: CASSLSRGLDTEAFF.

The V gene is TRBV7-9, the J gene TRBJ1-4; no reliable D call. This CDR3 has 15 amino acids. Trimming pared 5 bases from V and 0 bases from J, leaving 10 bases between. Germline assignment: CDR1 SEHNR and CDR2 FQNEAQ (reference sequence). CDR3 DNA: TGTGCCAGCAGCCGTAGGACGGCAACTAATGAAAAACTGTTTTTT. Amino acid sequence: CASSRRTATNEKLFF.

The chain employs TRBV28 and TRBJ2-7; D is unclear. Trimming removed 3 bases at V and 5 bases at J, with 11 bases between. The V gene's germline CDR1 is MDHEN and CDR2 SYDVKM. The CDR3 contains 13 residues. The CDR3 DNA reads TGTGCCAGCAGTTTTTCCCCCGGTGACGAGCAGTACTTC. Translating it yields CASSFSPGDEQYF. The full variable domain, its missing parts supplied by reference TRBV28 and TRBJ2-7, is DVKVTQSSRYLVKRTGEKVFLECVQDMDHENMFWYRQDPGLGLRLIYFSYDVKMKEKGDIPEGYSVSREKKERFSLILESASTNQTSMYLCASSFSPGDEQYFGPGTRLTVT.

This chain links TRBV7-2 with TRBJ1-2; 9 bases line up with TRBD1. Germline V gene data show CDR1 as SGHTA and CDR2 as FQGNSA. Trimming at V came to 4 bases and at J to 5 bases, leaving 11 bases not matched to a gene. CDR3 length: 16 residues. For the CDR3, the DNA is TGTGCCAGCAGCTCCCCGACAGGGGGGCGGCGATATGGCTACACCTTC. Its translation: CASSSPTGGRRYGYTF.